This paragraph covers one T cell receptor (beta chain) sequence. Per the germline V gene, CDR1 is SQVTM and CDR2 is ANQGSEA. The CDR3 is 13 residues long. Trimming removed 5 bases from V and 6 bases from J; junction bases left unmatched: 10. These data are taken from a study of blood T cell repertoires in COVID-19. Sequencing was performed with immunoSEQ multiplex PCR; in TCRdb, only in-frame clones are kept and a portion is missing. The sample has over 400,000 clones; around 85% are singletons. The sequence derives from a human donor in a cohort sampled during active COVID-19. The sample was peripheral blood. This chain joins TRBV29-1 and TRBJ2-7, with 7 bases lining up with TRBD1. The CDR3 DNA is TGCAGCGTTTGGACCTCTCGGACAGGCGAGCAGTACTTC. Translated: CSVWTSRTGEQYF.